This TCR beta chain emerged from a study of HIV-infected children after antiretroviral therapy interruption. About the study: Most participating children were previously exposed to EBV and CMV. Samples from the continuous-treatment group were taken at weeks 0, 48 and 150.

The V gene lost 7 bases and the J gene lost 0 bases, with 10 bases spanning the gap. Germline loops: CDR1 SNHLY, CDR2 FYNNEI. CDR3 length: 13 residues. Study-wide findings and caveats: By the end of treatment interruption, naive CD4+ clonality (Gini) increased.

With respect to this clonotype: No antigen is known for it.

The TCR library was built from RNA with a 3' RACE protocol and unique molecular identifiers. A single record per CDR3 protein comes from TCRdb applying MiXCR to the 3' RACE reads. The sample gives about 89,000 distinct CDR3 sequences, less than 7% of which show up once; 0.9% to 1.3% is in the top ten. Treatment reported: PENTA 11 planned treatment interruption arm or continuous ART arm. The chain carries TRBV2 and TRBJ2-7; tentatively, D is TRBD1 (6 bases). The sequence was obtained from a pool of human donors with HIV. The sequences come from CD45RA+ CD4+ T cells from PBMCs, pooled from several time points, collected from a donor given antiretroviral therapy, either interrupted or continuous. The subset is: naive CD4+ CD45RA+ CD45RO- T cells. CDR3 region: CASTRDTSYEQYF. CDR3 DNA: TGTGCCAGCACACGGGACACCTCCTACGAGCAGTACTTC.